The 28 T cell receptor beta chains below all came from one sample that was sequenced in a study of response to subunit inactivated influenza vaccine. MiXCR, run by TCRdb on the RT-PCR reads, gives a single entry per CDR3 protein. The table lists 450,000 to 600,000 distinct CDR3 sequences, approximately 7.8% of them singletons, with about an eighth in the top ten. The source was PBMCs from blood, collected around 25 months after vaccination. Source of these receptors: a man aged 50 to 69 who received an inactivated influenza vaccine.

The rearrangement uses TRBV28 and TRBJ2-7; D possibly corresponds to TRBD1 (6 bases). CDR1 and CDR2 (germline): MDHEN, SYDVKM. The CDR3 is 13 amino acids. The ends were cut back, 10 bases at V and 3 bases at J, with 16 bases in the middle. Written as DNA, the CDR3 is TGTGCCACCCAACCGGGACATGACTACGAGCAGTACTTC. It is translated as CATQPGHDYEQYF. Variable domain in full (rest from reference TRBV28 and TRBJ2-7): DVKVTQSSRYLVKRTGEKVFLECVQDMDHENMFWYRQDPGLGLRLIYFSYDVKMKEKGDIPEGYSVSREKKERFSLILESASTNQTSMYLCATQPGHDYEQYFGPGTRLTVT.

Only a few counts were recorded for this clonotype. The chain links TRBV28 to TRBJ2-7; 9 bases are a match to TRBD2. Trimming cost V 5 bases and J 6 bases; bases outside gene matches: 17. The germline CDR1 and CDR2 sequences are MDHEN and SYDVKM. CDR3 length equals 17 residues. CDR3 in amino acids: CASSADLSGRDGPEQYF. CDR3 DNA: TGTGCCAGCAGTGCCGACCTTAGCGGGAGAGACGGTCCCGAGCAGTACTTC.

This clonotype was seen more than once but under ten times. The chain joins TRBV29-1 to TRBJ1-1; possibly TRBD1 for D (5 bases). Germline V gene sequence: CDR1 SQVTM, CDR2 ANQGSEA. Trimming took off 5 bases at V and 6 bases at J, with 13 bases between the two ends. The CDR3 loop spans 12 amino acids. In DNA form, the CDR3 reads TGCAGCGTTTTTGACAGTGACGCTGAAGCTTTCTTT. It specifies CSVFDSDAEAFF. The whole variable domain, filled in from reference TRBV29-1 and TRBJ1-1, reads SAVISQKPSRDICQRGTSLTIQCQVDSQVTMMFWYRQQPGQSLTLIATANQGSEATYESGFVIDKFPISRPNLTFSTLTVSNMSPEDSSIYLCSVFDSDAEAFFGQGTRLTVV.

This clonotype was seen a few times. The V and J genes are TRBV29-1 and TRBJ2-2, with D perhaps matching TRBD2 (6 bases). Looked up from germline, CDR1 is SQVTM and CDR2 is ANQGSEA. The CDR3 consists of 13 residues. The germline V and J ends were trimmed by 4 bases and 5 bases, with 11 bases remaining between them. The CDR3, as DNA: TGCAGCGTTGGTGGCGCGGGGACCGGGGAGCTGTTTTTT. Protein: CSVGGAGTGELFF.

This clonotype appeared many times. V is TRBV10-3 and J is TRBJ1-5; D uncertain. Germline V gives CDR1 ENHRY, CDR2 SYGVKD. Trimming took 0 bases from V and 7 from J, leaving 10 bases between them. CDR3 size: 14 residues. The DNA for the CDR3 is TGTGCCATCAGTGAGTCTGGGGTGGCCCAGCCCCAGCATTTT. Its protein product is CAISESGVAQPQHF.

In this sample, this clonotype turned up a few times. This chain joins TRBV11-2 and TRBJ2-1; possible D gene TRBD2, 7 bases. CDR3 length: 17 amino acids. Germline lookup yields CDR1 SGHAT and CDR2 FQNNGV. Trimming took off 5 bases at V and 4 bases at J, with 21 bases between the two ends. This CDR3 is CASSPRGSGGSYNEQFF. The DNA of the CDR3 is TGTGCCAGCAGCCCTAGAGGGTCGGGGGGCTCGTACAATGAGCAGTTCTTC.

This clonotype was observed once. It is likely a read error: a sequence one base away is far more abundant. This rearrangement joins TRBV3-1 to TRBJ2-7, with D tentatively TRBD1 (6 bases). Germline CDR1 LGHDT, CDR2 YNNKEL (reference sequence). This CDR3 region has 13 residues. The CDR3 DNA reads TGTGCCAGCAGCTCAGGACAGTCCTACGAGCAGTCCTTC. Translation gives CASSSGQSYEQSF.

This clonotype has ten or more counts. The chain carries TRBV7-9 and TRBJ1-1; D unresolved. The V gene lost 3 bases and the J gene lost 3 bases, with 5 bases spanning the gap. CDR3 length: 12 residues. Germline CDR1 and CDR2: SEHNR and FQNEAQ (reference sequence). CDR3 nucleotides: TGTGCCAGCAGCTTTGGCGACACTGAAGCTTTCTTT. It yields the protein CASSFGDTEAFF.

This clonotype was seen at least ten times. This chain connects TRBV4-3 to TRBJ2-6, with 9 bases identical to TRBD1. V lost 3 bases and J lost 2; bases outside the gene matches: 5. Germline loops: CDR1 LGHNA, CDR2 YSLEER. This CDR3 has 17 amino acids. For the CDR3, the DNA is TGCGCCAGCAGCCATTCAACAGGGGGCACTGGGGCCAACGTCCTGACTTTC. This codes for CASSHSTGGTGANVLTF.

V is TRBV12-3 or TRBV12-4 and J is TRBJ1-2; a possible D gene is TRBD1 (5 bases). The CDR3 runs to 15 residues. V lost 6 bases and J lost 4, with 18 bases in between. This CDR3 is CASSAHQQAPYGYTF. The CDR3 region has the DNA TGTGCCAGCAGCGCTCACCAACAGGCTCCCTATGGCTACACCTTC.

The DNA of the CDR3 is TGTGCCAGCAGCCAACGACTAGCGGGAGTTACCTACAATGAGCAGTTCTTC. Protein sequence: CASSQRLAGVTYNEQFF. The chain couples TRBV4-2 to TRBJ2-1; 12 nucleotides agree with TRBD2. This CDR3 has 17 amino acids. V was pared by 2 bases and J by 2 bases, with 4 bases of the junction left unmatched. CDR1 is LGHNA and CDR2 is YNFKEQ in the germline V gene.

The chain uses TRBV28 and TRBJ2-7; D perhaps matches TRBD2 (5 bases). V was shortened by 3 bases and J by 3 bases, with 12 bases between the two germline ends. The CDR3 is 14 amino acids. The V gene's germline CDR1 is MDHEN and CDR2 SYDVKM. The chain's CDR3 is CASSFAGEIYEQYF. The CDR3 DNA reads TGTGCCAGCAGTTTTGCGGGTGAAATCTACGAGCAGTACTTC.

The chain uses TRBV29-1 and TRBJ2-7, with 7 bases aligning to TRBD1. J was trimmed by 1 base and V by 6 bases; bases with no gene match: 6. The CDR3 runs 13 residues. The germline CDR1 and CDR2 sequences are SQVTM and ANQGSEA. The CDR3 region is CSVMDRNSYEQYF. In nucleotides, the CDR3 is TGCAGCGTAATGGACAGGAATTCCTACGAGCAGTACTTC.

The CDR3, as DNA: TGCGCCAGCAGCCACGCGGGCTCCTACGAGCAGTACTTC. Its protein product is CASSHAGSYEQYF. The chain combines TRBV5-1 with TRBJ2-7; possible D gene TRBD2, 5 bases. V lost 4 bases to trimming and J lost 0 bases, with 8 bases between them. This CDR3 contains 13 residues. Germline values: CDR1 SGHRS, CDR2 YFSETQ.

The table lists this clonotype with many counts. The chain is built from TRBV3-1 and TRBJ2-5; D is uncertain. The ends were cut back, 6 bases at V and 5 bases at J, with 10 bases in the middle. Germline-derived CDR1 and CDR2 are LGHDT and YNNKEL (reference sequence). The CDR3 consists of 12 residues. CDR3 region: CASSPRAETQYF. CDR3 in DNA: TGTGCCAGCAGTCCCCGGGCCGAGACCCAGTACTTC.

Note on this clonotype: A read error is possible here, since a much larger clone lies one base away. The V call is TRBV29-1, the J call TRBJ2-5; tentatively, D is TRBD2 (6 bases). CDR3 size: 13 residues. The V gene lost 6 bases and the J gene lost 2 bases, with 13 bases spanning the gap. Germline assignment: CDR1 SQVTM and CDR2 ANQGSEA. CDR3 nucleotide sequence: TGCAGCGTAAGGGACTTGATGCAAGAGACCCAGTACTTC. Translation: CSVRDLMQETQYF.

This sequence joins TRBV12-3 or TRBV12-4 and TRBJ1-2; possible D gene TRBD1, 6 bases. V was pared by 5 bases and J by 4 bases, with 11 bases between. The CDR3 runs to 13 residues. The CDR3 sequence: CASSPRTVYGYTF. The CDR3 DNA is TGTGCCAGCAGTCCCCGGACAGTCTATGGCTACACCTTC.

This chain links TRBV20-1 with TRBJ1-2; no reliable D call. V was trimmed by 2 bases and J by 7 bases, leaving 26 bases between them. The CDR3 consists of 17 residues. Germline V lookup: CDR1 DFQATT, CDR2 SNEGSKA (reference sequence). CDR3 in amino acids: CSARNTGQGLALSGYTF. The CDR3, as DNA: TGCAGTGCTAGAAACACCGGGCAAGGCCTGGCGTTGAGTGGCTACACCTTC.

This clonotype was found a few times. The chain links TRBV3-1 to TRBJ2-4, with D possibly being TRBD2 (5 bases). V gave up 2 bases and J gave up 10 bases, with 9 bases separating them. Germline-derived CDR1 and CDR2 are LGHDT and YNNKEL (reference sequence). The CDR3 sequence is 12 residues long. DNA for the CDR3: TGTGCCAGCAGCCAACCCCCGGGGATTCAGTACTTC. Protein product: CASSQPPGIQYF.

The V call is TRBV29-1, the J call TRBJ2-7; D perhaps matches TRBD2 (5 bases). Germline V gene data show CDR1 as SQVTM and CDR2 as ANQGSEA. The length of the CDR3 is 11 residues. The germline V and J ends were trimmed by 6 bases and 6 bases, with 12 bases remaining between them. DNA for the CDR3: TGCAGCGTCCTACTTGGGAGCGAGCAGTACTTC. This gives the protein CSVLLGSEQYF.

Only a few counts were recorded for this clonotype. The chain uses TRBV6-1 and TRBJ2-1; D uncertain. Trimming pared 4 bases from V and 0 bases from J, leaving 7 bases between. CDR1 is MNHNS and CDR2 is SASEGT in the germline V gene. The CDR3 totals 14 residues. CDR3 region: CASSGVSSYNEQFF. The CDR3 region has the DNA TGTGCCAGCAGTGGCGTGAGCTCCTACAATGAGCAGTTCTTC.

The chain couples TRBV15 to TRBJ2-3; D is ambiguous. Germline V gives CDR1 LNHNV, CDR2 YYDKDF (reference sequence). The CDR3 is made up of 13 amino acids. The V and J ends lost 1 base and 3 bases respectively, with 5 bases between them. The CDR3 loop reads CATSRVLTDTQYF. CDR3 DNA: TGTGCCACCAGCAGAGTCCTAACAGATACGCAGTATTTT.

CDR3 sequence (DNA): TGTGCCAGTAGGGAGGGACAGGCCTACGAGCAGTACTTC. The encoded protein is CASREGQAYEQYF. The chain uses TRBV19 and TRBJ2-7; TRBD1 agrees at 8 bases. Germline V gives CDR1 LNHDA, CDR2 SQIVND (reference sequence). The CDR3 has 13 residues. V lost 6 bases and J lost 2; bases outside the gene matches: 3. Full variable domain (outside the CDR3, taken from reference TRBV19 and TRBJ2-7): DGGITQSPKYLFRKEGQNVTLSCEQNLNHDAMYWYRQDPGQGLRLIYYSQIVNDFQKGDIAEGYSVSREKKESFPLTVTSAQKNPTAFYLCASREGQAYEQYFGPGTRLTVT.

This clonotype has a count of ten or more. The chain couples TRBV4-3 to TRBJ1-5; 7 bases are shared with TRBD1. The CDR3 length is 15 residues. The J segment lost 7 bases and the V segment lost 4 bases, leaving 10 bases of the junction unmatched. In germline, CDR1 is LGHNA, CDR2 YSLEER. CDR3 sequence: CASSRNRGSGQPQHF. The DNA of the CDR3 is TGCGCCAGCAGCCGGAACAGGGGAAGCGGACAGCCCCAGCATTTT.

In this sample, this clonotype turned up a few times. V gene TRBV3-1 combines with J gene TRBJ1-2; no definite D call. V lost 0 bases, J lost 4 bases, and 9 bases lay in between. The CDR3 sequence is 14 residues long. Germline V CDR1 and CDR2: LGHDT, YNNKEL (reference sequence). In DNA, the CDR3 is TGTGCCAGCAGCCAAGACCCGACGTTCTATGGCTACACCTTC. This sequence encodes CASSQDPTFYGYTF.

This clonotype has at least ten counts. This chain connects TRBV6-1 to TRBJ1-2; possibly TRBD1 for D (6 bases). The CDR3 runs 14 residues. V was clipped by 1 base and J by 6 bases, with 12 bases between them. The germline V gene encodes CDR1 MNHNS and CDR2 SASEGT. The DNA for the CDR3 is TGTGCCAGCAGTGAAGGGACAGCCTGGGATGGCTACACCTTC. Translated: CASSEGTAWDGYTF.

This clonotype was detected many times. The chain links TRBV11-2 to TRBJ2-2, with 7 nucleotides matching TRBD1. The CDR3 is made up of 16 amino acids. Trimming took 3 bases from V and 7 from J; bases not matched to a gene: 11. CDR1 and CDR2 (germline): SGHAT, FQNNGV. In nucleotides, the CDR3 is TGTGCCAGCAGCTTCAGGGGGTCGGGATACGGCGGGGAGCTGTTTTTT. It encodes CASSFRGSGYGGELFF.

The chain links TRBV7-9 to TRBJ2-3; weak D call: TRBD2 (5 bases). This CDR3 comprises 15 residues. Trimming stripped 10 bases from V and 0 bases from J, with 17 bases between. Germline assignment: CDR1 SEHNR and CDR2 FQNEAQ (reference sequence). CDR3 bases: TGTGCCACCGGCCGGGGAGCGACTAGCACAGATACGCAGTATTTT. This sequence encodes CATGRGATSTDTQYF.